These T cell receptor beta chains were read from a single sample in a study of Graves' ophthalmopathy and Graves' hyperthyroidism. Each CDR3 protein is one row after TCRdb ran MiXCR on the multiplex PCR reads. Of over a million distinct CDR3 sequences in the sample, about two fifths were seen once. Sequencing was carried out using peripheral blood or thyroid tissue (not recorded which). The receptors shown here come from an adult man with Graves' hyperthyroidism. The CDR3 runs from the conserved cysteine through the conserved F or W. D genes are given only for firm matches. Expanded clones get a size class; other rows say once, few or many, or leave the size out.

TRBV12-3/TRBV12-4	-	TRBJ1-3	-	CASSRGPSGNTIYF	TGTGCCAGCAGTCGGGGCCCCTCTGGAAACACCATATATTTT
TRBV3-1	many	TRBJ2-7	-	CASSQGRFPNF	TGTGCCAGCAGCCAAGGACGTTTTCCGAACTTC
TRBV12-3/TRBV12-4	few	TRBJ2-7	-	CASSQRTDGPYEQYF	TGTGCCAGCAGTCAGAGGACGGACGGACCTTACGAGCAGTACTTC
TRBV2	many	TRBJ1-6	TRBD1	CASKILQGAYNSPLHF	TGTGCCAGCAAAATACTACAGGGGGCTTATAATTCACCCCTCCACTTT
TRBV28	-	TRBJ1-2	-	CASSPAYRNDYGYTF	TGTGCCAGCAGCCCCGCTTATAGAAACGACTATGGCTACACCTTC
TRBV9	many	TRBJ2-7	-	CASSPSSSEQYF	TGTGCCAGCAGCCCATCTTCAAGCGAGCAGTACTTC
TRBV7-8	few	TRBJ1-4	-	CASSQEESTNEKLFF	TGTGCCAGCAGCCAAGAGGAATCAACTAATGAAAAACTGTTTTTT
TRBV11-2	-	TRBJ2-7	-	CASSLSGGQTSYEQCF	TGTGCCAGCAGCTTATCCGGGGGGCAGACCTCCTACGAGCAGTGCTTC
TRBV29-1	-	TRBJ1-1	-	CSVRPGGRTTEAFF	TGCAGCGTTCGCCCGGGGGGTAGGACCACTGAAGCTTTCTTT
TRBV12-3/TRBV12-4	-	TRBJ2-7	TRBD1	CASGLDLLKGTGKSSYEQYF	TGTGCTAGTGGTTTGGATCTCCTTAAGGGGACAGGGAAGAGCTCCTACGAGCAGTACTTC
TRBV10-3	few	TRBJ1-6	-	CAISDRGGPSPLHF	TGTGCCATCAGTGACCGGGGCGGTCCTTCACCCCTCCACTTT
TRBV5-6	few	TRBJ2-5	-	CASSSIGGQETQYF	TGTGCCAGCAGCTCCATTGGGGGTCAAGAGACCCAGTACTTC
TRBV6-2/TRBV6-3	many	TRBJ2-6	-	CASKQSGANVLTF	TGTGCCAGCAAACAATCTGGGGCCAACGTCCTGACTTTC
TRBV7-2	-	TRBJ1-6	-	CASSSPPFRGDSPLHF	TGTGCCAGCAGCTCGCCTCCTTTCAGGGGCGATTCACCCCTCCACTTT
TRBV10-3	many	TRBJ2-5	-	CATMGTLQETQYF	TGTGCCACCATGGGGACTCTCCAAGAGACCCAGTACTTC
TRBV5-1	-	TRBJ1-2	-	CASSLGSGMVGYTF	TGCGCCAGCAGCTTGGGGTCCGGTATGGTAGGCTACACCTTC
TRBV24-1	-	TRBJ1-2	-	CASSFYPGSAYGYTF	TGTGCCAGCAGTTTTTACCCAGGTAGCGCCTATGGCTACACCTTC
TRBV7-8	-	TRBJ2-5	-	CASSLIQGPGETQYF	TGTGCCAGCAGCTTAATACAGGGTCCTGGGGAGACCCAGTACTTC
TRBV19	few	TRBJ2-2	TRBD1	CASSARTGMGNTGELFF	TGTGCCAGTAGTGCCCGGACAGGGATGGGGAACACCGGGGAGCTGTTTTTT
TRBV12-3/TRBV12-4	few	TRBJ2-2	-	CASSSYGITSGELFF	TGTGCCAGCAGTTCCTATGGTATTACGTCTGGGGAGCTGTTTTTT
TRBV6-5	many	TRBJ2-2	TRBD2	CASVGLAGYTGELFF	TGTGCCAGCGTGGGACTAGCGGGCTACACCGGGGAGCTGTTTTTT
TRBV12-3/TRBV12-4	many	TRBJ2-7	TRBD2	CASSAGLAPLNF	TGTGCCAGCAGCGCCGGACTAGCGCCGCTCAATTTC
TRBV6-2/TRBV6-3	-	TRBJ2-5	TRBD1	CASSYSGQGSQETQYF	TGTGCCAGCAGTTACTCGGGACAGGGATCTCAAGAGACCCAGTACTTC
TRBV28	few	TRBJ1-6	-	CASSFQGLGALHF	TGTGCCAGCAGTTTTCAGGGACTGGGGGCCCTCCACTTT
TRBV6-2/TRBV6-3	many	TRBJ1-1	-	CASTPRANTEAFF	TGTGCCAGCACCCCCAGGGCGAACACTGAAGCTTTCTTT
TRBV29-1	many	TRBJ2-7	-	CSVEASTYEQYF	TGCAGCGTTGAGGCCAGTACCTACGAGCAGTACTTC
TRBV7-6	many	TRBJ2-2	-	CASSSFKGELFF	TGTGCCAGCAGTTCCTTCAAGGGGGAGCTGTTTTTT
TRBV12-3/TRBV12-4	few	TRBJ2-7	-	CASSFYGAGYEQYF	TGTGCCAGCAGTTTTTACGGGGCGGGCTACGAGCAGTACTTC
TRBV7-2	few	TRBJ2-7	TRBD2	CASSPREVSGVNEQYF	TGTGCCAGCAGCCCGAGGGAGGTTAGCGGGGTGAACGAGCAGTACTTC
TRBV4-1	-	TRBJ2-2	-	CASSLPGTGDGELFF	TGCGCCAGCAGCCTCCCGGGGACCGGGGACGGGGAGCTGTTTTTT
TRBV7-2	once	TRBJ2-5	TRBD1	CASSAGQGLETQYF	TGTGCCAGCAGCGCCGGACAGGGGCTGGAGACCCAGTACTTC
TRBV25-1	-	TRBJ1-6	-	CASSSFTGGYSPLHF	TGTGCCAGCAGTTCCTTCACCGGCGGATATTCACCCCTCCACTTT
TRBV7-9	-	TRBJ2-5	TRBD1	CASSHRQGGGETQYF	TGTGCCAGCAGCCATCGACAGGGGGGTGGAGAGACCCAGTACTTC
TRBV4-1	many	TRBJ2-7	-	CASSQVTGIYEQYF	TGCGCCAGCAGCCAAGTCACGGGGATCTACGAGCAGTACTTC
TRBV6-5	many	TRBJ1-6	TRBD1	CASSPRTGGISPLHF	TGTGCCAGCAGTCCACGGACAGGGGGGATTTCACCCCTCCACTTT
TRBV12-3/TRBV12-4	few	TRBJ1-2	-	CASSASEIYGYTF	TGTGCCAGCAGCGCCTCAGAAATCTATGGCTACACCTTC
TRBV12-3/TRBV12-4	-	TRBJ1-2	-	CASSSIEDYGYTF	TGTGCCAGCAGCTCCATTGAAGACTATGGCTACACCTTC
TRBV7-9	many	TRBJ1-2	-	CASSNQGSGYTF	TGTGCCAGCAGCAACCAGGGTTCTGGCTACACCTTC
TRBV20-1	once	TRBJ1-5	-	CSYPDQPQHF	TGCAGTTACCCAGACCAGCCCCAGCATTTT
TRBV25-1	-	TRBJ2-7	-	CASRPGRVSGEQYF	TGTGCCAGCAGGCCGGGCAGGGTAAGCGGAGAGCAGTACTTC
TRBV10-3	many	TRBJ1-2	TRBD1	CATLGDRGNYGYTF	TGTGCCACTCTAGGGGACAGGGGAAACTATGGCTACACCTTC
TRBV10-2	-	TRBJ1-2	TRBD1	CASSEPDRARGYTF	TGCGCCAGCAGTGAGCCGGACAGGGCTCGCGGCTACACCTTC
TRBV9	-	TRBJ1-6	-	CASSPRTGTANSPLHF	TGTGCCAGCAGCCCACGGACGGGGACGGCTAATTCACCCCTCCACTTT
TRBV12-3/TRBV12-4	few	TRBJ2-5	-	CASSQREAQETQYF	TGTGCCAGCAGTCAACGCGAAGCACAAGAGACCCAGTACTTC
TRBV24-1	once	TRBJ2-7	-	CATSDPGPTYEQYF	TGTGCCACCAGTGATCCGGGACCGACCTACGAGCAGTACTTC
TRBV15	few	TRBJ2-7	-	CASSPPLVTYEQYF	TGTGCCAGCTCACCACCCCTGGTTACCTACGAGCAGTACTTC
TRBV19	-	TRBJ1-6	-	CASSTTGAGNSPLHF	TGTGCCAGTAGTACCACCGGGGCGGGCAATTCACCCCTCCACTTT
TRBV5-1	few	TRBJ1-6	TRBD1	CASSYGQGGNSPLHF	TGCGCCAGCAGCTACGGACAGGGTGGTAATTCACCCCTCCACTTT
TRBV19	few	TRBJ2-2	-	CASSITPNRGGELFF	TGTGCCAGTAGTATTACACCCAACCGGGGCGGGGAGCTGTTTTTT
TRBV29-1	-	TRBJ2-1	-	CSVEAISYNEQFF	TGCAGCGTTGAGGCTATTTCCTACAATGAGCAGTTCTTC
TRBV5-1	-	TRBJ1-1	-	CASSLIALNTEAFF	TGCGCCAGCAGCTTGATAGCCTTGAACACTGAAGCTTTCTTT
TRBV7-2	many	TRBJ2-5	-	CASSTSREETQYF	TGTGCCAGCAGCACGTCCAGGGAAGAGACCCAGTACTTC
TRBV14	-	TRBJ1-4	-	CASSQDLAGYGYEKLFF	TGTGCCAGCAGCCAAGACCTAGCAGGGTATGGCTATGAAAAACTGTTTTTT
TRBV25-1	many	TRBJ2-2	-	CASQSTDPRDAGELFF	TGTGCCAGCCAAAGTACGGACCCCAGGGATGCCGGGGAGCTGTTTTTT
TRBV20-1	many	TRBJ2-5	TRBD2	CSATGGMYGETQYF	TGCAGTGCTACGGGAGGGATGTACGGGGAGACCCAGTACTTC
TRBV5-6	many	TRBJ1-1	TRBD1	CASSWTGSGTEAFF	TGTGCCAGCAGCTGGACAGGGTCTGGGACTGAAGCTTTCTTT
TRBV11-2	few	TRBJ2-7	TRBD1	CASSSRTGTGYEQYF	TGTGCCAGCAGCTCACGAACCGGGACAGGGTACGAGCAGTACTTC
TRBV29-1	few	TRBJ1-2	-	CSVGWQYGDTF	TGCAGCGTTGGATGGCAGTATGGTGACACCTTC